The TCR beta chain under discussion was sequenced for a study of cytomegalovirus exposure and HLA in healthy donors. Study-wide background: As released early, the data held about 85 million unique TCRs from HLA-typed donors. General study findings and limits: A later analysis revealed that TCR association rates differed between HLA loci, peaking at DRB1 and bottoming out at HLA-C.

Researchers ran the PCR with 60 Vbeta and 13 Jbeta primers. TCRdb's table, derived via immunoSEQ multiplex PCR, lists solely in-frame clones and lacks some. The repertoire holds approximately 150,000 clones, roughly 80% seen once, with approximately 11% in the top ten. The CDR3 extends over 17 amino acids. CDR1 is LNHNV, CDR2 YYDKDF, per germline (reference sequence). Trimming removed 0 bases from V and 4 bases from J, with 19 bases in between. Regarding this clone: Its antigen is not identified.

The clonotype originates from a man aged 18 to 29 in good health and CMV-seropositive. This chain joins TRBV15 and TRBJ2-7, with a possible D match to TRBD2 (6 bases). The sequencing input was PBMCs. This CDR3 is CATSRDPGGFNSYEQYF. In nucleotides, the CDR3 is TGTGCCACCAGCAGAGACCCCGGGGGTTTCAATTCATACGAGCAGTACTTC.